This TCR beta chain was observed in a study of blood T cell repertoires in COVID-19. Across the study: Both acute and convalescent COVID-19 samples were obtained from the United States, Italy and Spain. PBMCs, B-cell-depleted T cells, or T cells provided the cDNA or gDNA that made up the material.

TCRdb's copy holds only in-frame clones and misses some; the assay was immunoSEQ multiplex PCR. The data contain about 170,000 clones, about 88% of them singletons. Germline CDR1 is MNHNS and CDR2 is SASEGT. The CDR3 is made up of 16 amino acids. J gave up 9 bases and V 4 bases, and 15 bases lay outside the gene matches. This clone was seen more than once but under ten times. The chain uses TRBV6-1 and TRBJ1-3; 7 positions match TRBD1. This clonotype was obtained from an elderly woman with COVID-19, enrolled during active disease. Input material: peripheral blood. The CDR3 is CASSGRTGYPAGTIYF. CDR3 sequence (DNA): TGTGCCAGCAGTGGGCGGACAGGCTACCCAGCGGGCACCATATATTTT.